This T cell receptor (beta chain) was documented in a study of T cell responses to AZD1222 COVID-19 vaccine. Sequenced by immunoSEQ multiplex PCR; TCRdb stores in-frame clones only, minus some. The sample shows about 60,000 clones, just over 90% of them seen only once. This CDR3 spans 15 amino acids. From germline, CDR1 is LGHDT and CDR2 YNNKEL (reference sequence). The J segment lost 2 bases and the V segment lost 3 bases, leaving 7 bases of the junction unmatched. The clonotype comes from an adult who received the MenACWY meningococcal vaccine as a control. The rearrangement uses TRBV3-1 (or the pseudogene TRBV3-2) and TRBJ2-7; 7 nucleotides match TRBD1. The sample consisted of peripheral blood, taken 28 days after the second dose of the MenACWY control vaccine. CDR3 coding DNA: TGTGCCAGCAGCCAGACAGGGATGGTTCCCTACGAGCAGTACTTC. Amino acids: CASSQTGMVPYEQYF.